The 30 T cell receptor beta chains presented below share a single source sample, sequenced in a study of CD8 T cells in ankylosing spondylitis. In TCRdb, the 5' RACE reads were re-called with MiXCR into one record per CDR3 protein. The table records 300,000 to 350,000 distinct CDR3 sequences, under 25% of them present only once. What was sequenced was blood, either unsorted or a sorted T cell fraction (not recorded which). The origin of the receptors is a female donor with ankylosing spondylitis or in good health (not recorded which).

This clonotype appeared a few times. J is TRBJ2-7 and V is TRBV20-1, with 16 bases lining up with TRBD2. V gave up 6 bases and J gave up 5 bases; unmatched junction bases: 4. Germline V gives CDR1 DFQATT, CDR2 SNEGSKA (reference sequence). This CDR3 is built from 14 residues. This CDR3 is CSAPGLAGGDEQYF. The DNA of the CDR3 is TGCAGTGCCCCGGGACTAGCGGGAGGGGACGAGCAGTACTTC.

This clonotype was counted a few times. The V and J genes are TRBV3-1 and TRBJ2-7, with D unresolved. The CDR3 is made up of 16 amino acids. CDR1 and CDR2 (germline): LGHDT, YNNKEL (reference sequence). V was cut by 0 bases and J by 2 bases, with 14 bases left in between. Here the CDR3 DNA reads TGTGCCAGCAGCCAAGAGAGGCCAAGAATACCCTACGAGCAGTACTTC. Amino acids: CASSQERPRIPYEQYF.

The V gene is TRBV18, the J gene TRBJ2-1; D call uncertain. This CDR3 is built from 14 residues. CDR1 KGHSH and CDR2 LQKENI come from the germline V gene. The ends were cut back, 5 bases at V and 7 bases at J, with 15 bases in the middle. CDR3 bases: TGTGCCAGCTCAATAATATCCAATGAGAATGAGCAGTTCTTC. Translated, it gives CASSIISNENEQFF. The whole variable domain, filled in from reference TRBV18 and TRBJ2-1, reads NAGVMQNPRHLVRRRGQEARLRCSPMKGHSHVYWYRQLPEEGLKFMVYLQKENIIDESGMPKERFSAEFPKEGPSILRIQQVVRGDSAAYFCASSIISNENEQFFGPGTRLTVL.

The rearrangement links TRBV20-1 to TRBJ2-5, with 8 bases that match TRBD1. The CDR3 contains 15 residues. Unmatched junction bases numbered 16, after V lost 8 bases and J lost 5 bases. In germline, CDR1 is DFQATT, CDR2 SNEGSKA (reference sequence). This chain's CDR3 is CSLSRSGAGGETQYF. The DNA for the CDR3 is TGCAGTCTTTCTAGGTCGGGGGCAGGGGGCGAGACCCAGTACTTC.

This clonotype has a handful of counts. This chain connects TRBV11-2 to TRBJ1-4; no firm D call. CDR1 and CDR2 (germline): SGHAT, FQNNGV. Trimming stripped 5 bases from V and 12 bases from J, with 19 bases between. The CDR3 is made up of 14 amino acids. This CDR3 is CASSQGPSKVQLFF. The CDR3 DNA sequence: TGTGCCAGCAGCCAAGGTCCCTCAAAGGTGCAACTGTTTTTT.

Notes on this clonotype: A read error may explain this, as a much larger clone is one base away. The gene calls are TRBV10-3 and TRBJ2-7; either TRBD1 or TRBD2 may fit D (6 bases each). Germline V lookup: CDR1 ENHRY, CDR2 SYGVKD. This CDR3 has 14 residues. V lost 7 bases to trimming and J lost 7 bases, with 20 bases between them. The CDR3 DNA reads TGTGCCATCACCCCTAGAGGGGGGAAGTTGGAGCAGTACTTC. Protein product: CAITPRGGKLEQYF.

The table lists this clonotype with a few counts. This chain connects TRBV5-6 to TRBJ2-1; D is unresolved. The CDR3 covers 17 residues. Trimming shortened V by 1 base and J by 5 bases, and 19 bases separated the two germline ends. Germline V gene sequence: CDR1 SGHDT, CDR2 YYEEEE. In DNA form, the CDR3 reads TGTGCCAGCAGCTTGATCGGCTCTAGGGCTACCAACAATGAGCAGTTCTTC. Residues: CASSLIGSRATNNEQFF.

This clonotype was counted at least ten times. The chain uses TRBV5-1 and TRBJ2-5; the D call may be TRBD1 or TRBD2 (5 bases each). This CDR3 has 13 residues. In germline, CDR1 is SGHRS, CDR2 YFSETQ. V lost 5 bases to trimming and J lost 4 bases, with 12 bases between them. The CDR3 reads CASRAGTSETQYF. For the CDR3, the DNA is TGCGCCAGCAGGGCCGGGACCTCAGAGACCCAGTACTTC.

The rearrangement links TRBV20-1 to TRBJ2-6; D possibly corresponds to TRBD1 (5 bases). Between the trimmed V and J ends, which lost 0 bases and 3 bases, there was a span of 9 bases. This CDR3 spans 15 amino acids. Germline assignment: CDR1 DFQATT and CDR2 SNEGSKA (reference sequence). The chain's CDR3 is CSARDLGDGANVLTF. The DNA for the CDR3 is TGCAGTGCTAGAGATCTAGGGGATGGGGCCAACGTCCTGACTTTC.

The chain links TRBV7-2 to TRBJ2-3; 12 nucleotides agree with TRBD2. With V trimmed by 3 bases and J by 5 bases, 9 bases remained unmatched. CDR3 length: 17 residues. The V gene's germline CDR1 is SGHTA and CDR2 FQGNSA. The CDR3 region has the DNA TGTGCCAGCAGCTTCCCTAGCGGGAGGGCCCTTGGAGATACGCAGTATTTT. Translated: CASSFPSGRALGDTQYF.

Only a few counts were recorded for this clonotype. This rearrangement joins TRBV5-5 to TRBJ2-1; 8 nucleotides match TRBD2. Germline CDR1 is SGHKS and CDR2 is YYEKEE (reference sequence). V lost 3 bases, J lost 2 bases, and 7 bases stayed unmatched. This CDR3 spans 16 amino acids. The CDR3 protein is CASSWTFSGTYNEQFF. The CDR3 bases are TGTGCCAGCAGCTGGACGTTTAGCGGGACCTACAATGAGCAGTTCTTC. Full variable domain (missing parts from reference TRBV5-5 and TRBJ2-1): DAGVTQSPTHLIKTRGQQVTLRCSPISGHKSVSWYQQVLGQGPQFIFQYYEKEERGRGNFPDRFSARQFPNYSSELNVNALLLGDSALYLCASSWTFSGTYNEQFFGPGTRLTVL.

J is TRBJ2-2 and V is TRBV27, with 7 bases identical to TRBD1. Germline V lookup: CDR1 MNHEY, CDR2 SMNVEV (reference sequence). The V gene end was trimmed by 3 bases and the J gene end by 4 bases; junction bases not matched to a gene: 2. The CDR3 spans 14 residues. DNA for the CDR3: TGTGCCAGCAGTTTGGACAGGCGCACCGGGGAGCTGTTTTTT. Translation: CASSLDRRTGELFF.

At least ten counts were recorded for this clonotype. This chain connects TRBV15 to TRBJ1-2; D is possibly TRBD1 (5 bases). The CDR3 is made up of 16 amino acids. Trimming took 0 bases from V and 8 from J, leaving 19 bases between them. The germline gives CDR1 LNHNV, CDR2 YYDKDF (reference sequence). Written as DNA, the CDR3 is TGTGCCACCAGCAGAGATCCGGGGGTAGGAGGGAGGGGCTACACCTTC. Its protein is CATSRDPGVGGRGYTF. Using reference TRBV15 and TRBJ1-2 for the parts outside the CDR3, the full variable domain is DAMVIQNPRYQVTQFGKPVTLSCSQTLNHNVMYWYQQKSSQAPKLLFHYYDKDFNNEADTPDNFQSRRPNTSFCFLDIRSPGLGDTAMYLCATSRDPGVGGRGYTFGSGTRLTVV.

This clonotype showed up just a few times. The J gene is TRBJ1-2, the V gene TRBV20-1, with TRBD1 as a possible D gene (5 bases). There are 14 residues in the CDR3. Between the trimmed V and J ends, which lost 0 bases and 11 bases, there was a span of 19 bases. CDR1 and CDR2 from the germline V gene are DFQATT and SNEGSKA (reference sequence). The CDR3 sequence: CSARETSGQGTYTF. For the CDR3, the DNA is TGCAGTGCTAGAGAAACCTCAGGCCAAGGGACGTACACCTTC.

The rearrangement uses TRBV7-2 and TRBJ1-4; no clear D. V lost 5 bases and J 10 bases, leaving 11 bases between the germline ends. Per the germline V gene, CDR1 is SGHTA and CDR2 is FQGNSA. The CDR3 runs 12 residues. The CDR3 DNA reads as TGTGCCAGCAGCCAGCCTCCAAGAAAACTGTTTTTT. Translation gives CASSQPPRKLFF.

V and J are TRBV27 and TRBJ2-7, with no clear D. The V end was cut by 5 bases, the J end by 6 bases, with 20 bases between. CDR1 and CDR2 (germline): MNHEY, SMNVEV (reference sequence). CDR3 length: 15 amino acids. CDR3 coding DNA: TGTGCCAGCAGTCAGCGACCGGGCATCCTTGCCGAGCAGTACTTC. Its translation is CASSQRPGILAEQYF.

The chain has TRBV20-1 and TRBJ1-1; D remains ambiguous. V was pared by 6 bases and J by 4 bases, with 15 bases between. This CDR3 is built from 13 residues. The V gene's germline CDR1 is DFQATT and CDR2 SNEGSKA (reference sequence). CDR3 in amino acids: CSAFGVVGTEAFF. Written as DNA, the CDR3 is TGCAGTGCCTTCGGGGTGGTAGGCACTGAAGCTTTCTTT.

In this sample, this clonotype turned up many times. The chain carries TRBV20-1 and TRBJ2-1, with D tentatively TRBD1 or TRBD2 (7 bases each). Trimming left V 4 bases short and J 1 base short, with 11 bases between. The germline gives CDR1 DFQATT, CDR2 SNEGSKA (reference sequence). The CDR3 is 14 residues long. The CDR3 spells CSATRGGSYNEQFF. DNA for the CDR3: TGCAGTGCTACCAGGGGGGGGTCCTACAATGAGCAGTTCTTC.

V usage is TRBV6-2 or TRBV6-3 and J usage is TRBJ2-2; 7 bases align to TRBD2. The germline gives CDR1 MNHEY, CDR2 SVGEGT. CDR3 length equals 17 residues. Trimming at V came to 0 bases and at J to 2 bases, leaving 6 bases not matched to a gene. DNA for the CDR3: TGTGCCAGCAGTTACTCGATTGCGGGAGTTAACACCGGGGAGCTGTTTTTT. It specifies CASSYSIAGVNTGELFF.

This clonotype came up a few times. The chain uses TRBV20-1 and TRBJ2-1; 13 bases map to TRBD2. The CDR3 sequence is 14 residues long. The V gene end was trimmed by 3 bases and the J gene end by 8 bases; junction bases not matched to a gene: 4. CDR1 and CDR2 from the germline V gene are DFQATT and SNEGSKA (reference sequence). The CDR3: CSARGLAGSHEQFF. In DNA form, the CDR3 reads TGCAGTGCTAGGGGACTAGCGGGATCCCATGAGCAGTTCTTC.

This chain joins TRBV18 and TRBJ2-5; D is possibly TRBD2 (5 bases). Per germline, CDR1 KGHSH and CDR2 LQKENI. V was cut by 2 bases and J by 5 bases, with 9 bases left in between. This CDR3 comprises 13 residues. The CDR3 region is CASSPGASETQYF. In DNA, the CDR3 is TGTGCCAGCTCACCAGGCGCTAGCGAGACCCAGTACTTC.

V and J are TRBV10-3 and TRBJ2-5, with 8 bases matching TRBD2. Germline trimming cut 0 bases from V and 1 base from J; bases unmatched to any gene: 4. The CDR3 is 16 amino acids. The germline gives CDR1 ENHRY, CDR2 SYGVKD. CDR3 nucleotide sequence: TGTGCCATCAGTGAGTCACTAGCGGAGACCCAAGAGACCCAGTACTTC. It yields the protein CAISESLAETQETQYF.

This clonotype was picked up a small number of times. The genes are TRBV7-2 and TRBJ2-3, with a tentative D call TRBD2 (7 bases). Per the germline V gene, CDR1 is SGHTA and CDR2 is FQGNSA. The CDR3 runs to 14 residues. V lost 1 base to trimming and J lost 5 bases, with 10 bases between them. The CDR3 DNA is TGTGCCAGCAGCTTAGGGGGAGGGGGAGATACGCAGTATTTT. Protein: CASSLGGGGDTQYF.

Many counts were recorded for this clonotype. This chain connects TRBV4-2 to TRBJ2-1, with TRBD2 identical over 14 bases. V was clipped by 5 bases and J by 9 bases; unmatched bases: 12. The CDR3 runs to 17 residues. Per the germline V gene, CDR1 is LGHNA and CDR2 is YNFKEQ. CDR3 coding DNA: TGTGCCAGCAGCGAAGGGATTGTGGGACTAGCGGGAGCTGAGCAGTTCTTC. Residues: CASSEGIVGLAGAEQFF.

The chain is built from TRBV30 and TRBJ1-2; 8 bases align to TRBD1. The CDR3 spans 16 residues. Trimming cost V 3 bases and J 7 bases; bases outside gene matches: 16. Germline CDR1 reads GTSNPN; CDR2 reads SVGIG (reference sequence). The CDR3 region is CAWSAPGSGGGSGYTF. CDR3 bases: TGTGCCTGGAGCGCACCAGGGTCAGGGGGCGGATCTGGCTACACCTTC.

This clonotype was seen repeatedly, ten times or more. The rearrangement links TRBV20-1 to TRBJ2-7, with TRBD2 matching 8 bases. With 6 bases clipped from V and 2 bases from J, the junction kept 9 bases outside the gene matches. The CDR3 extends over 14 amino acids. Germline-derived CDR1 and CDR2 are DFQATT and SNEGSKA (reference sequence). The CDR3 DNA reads TGCAGTGCGAACACCGGGACTAGGCCCTACGAGCAGTACTTC. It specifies CSANTGTRPYEQYF.

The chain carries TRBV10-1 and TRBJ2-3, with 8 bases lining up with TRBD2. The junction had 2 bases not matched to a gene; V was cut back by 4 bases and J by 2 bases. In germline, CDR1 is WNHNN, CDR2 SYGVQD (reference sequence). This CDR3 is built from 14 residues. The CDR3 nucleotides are TGCGCCAGCAGTGGTAGCGGGAACACAGATACGCAGTATTTT. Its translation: CASSGSGNTDTQYF.

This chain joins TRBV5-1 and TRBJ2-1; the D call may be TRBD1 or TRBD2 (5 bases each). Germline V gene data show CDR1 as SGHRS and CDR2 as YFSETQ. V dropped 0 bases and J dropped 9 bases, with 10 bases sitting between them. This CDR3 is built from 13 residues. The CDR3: CASSLGGTGEQFF. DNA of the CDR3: TGCGCCAGCAGCTTGGGTGGGACCGGTGAGCAGTTCTTC.

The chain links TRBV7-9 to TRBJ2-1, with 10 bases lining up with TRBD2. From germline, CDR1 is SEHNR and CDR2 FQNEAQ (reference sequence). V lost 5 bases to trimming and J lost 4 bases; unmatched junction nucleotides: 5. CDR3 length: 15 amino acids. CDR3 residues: CASSPSGSLYNEQFF. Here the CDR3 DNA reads TGTGCCAGCAGCCCTAGCGGGAGCCTATACAATGAGCAGTTCTTC.

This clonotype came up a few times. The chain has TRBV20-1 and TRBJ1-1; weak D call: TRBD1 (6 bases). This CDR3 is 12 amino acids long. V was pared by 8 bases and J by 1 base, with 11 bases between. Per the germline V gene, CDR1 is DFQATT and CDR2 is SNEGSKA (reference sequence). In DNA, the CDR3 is TGCAGTTGGGGGACACCGAACACTGAAGCTTTCTTT. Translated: CSWGTPNTEAFF.